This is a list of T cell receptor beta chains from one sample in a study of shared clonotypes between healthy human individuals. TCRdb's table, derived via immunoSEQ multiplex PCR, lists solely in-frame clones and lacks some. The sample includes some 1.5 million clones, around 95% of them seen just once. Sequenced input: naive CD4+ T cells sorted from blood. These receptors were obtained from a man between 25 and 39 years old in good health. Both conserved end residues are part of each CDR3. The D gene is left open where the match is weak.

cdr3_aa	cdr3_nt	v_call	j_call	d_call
CASSLAGLAGYEQYF	TGTGCCAGCAGCTTGGCCGGGTTAGCGGGGTACGAGCAGTACTTC	TRBV5-4	TRBJ2-7	TRBD2
CASSFNAGVYEQYF	TGCGCCAGCAGCTTTAATGCGGGAGTCTACGAGCAGTACTTC	TRBV5-1	TRBJ2-7	TRBD2
CASSQPTGPLDEQYF	TGTGCCAGCTCACAGCCGACAGGACCTTTGGACGAGCAGTACTTC	TRBV18	TRBJ2-7	-
CASSAGRVGASYEQYF	TGTGCCAGCAGCGCTGGGCGGGTGGGGGCTTCCTACGAGCAGTACTTC	TRBV6-6	TRBJ2-7	-
CASSLQRLAGAETQYF	TGTGCCAGCAGTCTTCAACGACTAGCGGGAGCCGAGACCCAGTACTTC	TRBV2	TRBJ2-5	TRBD2
CASSSGGPDTQYF	TGTGCCAGCTCATCTGGGGGTCCAGATACGCAGTATTTT	TRBV18	TRBJ2-3	-
CASGLRPTGELFF	TGCGCCAGCGGCCTCCGGCCCACCGGGGAGCTGTTTTTT	TRBV10-1	TRBJ2-2	-
CASSLGTRANEQFF	TGTGCCAGCAGTTTAGGGACTAGGGCCAATGAGCAGTTCTTC	TRBV28	TRBJ2-1	TRBD2
CASSKGSNQPQHF	TGTGCCAGCTCGAAGGGTAGCAATCAGCCCCAGCATTTT	TRBV9	TRBJ1-5	-
CASSSLSTGELFF	TGTGCCAGCAGCTCCCTCTCGACCGGGGAGCTGTTTTTT	TRBV11-2	TRBJ2-2	-
CASRGVDEKLFF	TGTGCCAGCCGTGGGGTCGATGAAAAACTGTTTTTT	TRBV28	TRBJ1-4	-
CASSGGTRDTGELFF	TGCGCCAGCAGTGGAGGGACACGGGACACCGGGGAGCTGTTTTTT	TRBV10-1	TRBJ2-2	-
CASSLFSGSILEQYF	TGTGCCAGCAGCTTATTTAGCGGGAGTATTCTCGAGCAGTACTTC	TRBV7-2	TRBJ2-7	TRBD2
CASSLVQGLHYEQYF	TGTGCCAGCAGCTTAGTACAGGGATTACACTACGAGCAGTACTTC	TRBV7-9	TRBJ2-7	-
CASGRVETQYF	TGTGCCAGCGGGCGGGTAGAGACCCAGTACTTC	TRBV7-9	TRBJ2-5	-
CASSQSGGTYTEAFF	TGTGCCAGCAGCCAAAGCGGAGGTACTTACACTGAAGCTTTCTTT	TRBV7-9	TRBJ1-1	-
CAISDSGRTYTGELFF	TGTGCCATCAGTGACAGCGGGAGGACGTACACCGGGGAGCTGTTTTTT	TRBV10-3	TRBJ2-2	TRBD2